What follows are 19 T cell receptor beta chains derived from one specimen sequenced in a study of T cell repertoires in cytomegalovirus infection. TCRdb passed the reads through MiXCR, listing each CDR3 protein once. The profile covers around 740,000 distinct CDR3 sequences, with 35% to 45% appearing a single time and under 3.5% taken by the ten largest. Sequenced: PBMCs. Receptors originate from a human donor in good health (CMV status not recorded). Some clones in this sample may be carry-over from other donors' samples.

The chain combines TRBV7-2 with TRBJ1-4, with TRBD1 matching 11 bases. Germline lookup yields CDR1 SGHTA and CDR2 FQGNSA. This CDR3 has 18 amino acids. After removal of 1 base from V and 7 bases from J, the junction contained 11 bases not matched to a gene. CDR3 sequence reads: CASSLGDRGAVYGEKLFF. The DNA of the CDR3 is TGTGCCAGCAGCTTAGGGGACAGGGGGGCTGTGTATGGTGAAAAACTGTTTTTT.

This clonotype showed up just a few times. The chain carries TRBV29-1 and TRBJ2-7, with TRBD1 as a possible D gene (5 bases). The CDR3 extends over 15 amino acids. V was clipped by 4 bases and J by 3 bases, with 19 bases between them. Germline-derived CDR1 and CDR2 are SQVTM and ANQGSEA. CDR3 in amino acids: CSVGKLTGLDYEQYF. In DNA form, the CDR3 reads TGCAGCGTTGGCAAACTAACAGGTTTAGACTACGAGCAGTACTTC.

In this sample, this clonotype turned up many times. The V gene is TRBV28, the J gene TRBJ1-1, with D possibly being TRBD1 (5 bases). This CDR3 contains 14 residues. V was cut by 6 bases and J by 1 base, with 12 bases left in between. CDR1 is MDHEN, CDR2 SYDVKM, per germline. DNA for the CDR3: TGTGCCAGCAGCCTCAGACAGTCGAACACTGAAGCTTTCTTT. The encoded protein is CASSLRQSNTEAFF.

This clonotype was observed at least ten times. The J gene is TRBJ1-4, the V gene TRBV7-2; possible D gene TRBD1, 6 bases. Germline V gene sequence: CDR1 SGHTA, CDR2 FQGNSA. V was cut by 2 bases and J by 2 bases, with 6 bases left in between. This CDR3 is built from 14 residues. The CDR3 protein is CASSLQGTNEKLFF. In nucleotides, the CDR3 is TGTGCCAGCAGCTTACAGGGGACTAATGAAAAACTGTTTTTT.

CDR3 region: CASSLTWFLHQGPAGELTDTQYF. The CDR3 DNA follows: TGTGCCAGCAGCTTAACTTGGTTTTTGCACCAGGGTCCAGCGGGAGAGTTAACAGATACGCAGTATTTT. The chain has TRBV7-6 and TRBJ2-3, with 8 positions matching TRBD2. Unmatched junction bases numbered 28, after V lost 2 bases and J lost 3 bases. The germline V gene has CDR1 SGHVS and CDR2 FNYEAQ. This CDR3 contains 23 residues.

The chain carries TRBV5-6 and TRBJ2-7; 7 bases match TRBD2. This CDR3 has 15 residues. V lost 4 bases to trimming and J lost 5 bases; unmatched junction nucleotides: 12. Germline V gene lookup returns CDR1 SGHDT and CDR2 YYEEEE. The CDR3, as DNA: TGTGCCAGCAGCCCAGTTGCGGGGGACGGCGACGAGCAGTACTTC. Its translation: CASSPVAGDGDEQYF.

The chain employs TRBV6-1 and TRBJ2-5; 9 bases line up with TRBD2. The CDR3 is 15 residues long. CDR1 is MNHNS, CDR2 SASEGT, per germline. V shed 1 base, J shed 1 base, and the junction held 1 base outside the gene matches. In DNA form, the CDR3 reads TGTGCCAGCAGTGAAGAGACTAGCGGCCAAGAGACCCAGTACTTC. Amino acids: CASSEETSGQETQYF.

This rearrangement joins TRBV7-4 to TRBJ2-7; D is perhaps TRBD1 (6 bases). The CDR3 length is 15 residues. The germline CDR1 and CDR2 sequences are SGHVT and SQSDAQ. The V end lost 4 bases, the J end lost 4 bases, and 17 bases lay between the germline ends. CDR3 in DNA: TGTGCCAGCAGCTGGCGACAGGCTTCCCGTTACGAGCAGTACTTC. Protein product: CASSWRQASRYEQYF.

This rearrangement joins TRBV7-9 to TRBJ1-5, with D possibly TRBD1 on 6 matching bases. In germline, CDR1 is SEHNR, CDR2 FQNEAQ (reference sequence). Trimming cost V 5 bases and J 9 bases, with 14 bases left between them. The CDR3 has 13 amino acids. The CDR3 DNA reads as TGTGCCAGCAGCCCCGGGACAAGGGCGCCCCAGCATTTT. The encoded protein is CASSPGTRAPQHF.

This sequence joins TRBV12-3 or TRBV12-4 and TRBJ2-7; 8 bases align to TRBD1. J gave up 1 base and V 6 bases, and 5 bases lay outside the gene matches. The CDR3 contains 14 residues. The DNA of the CDR3 is TGTGCCAGCAGCCCAGGGGGCCGATCCTACGAGCAGTACTTC. Its translation is CASSPGGRSYEQYF.

A note on this clonotype: This may stem from a read error, because a much larger clone lies one nucleotide away. The chain employs TRBV25-1 and TRBJ1-6; 7 positions match TRBD1. This CDR3 region has 15 residues. Germline CDR1 reads MGHDK; CDR2 reads SYGVNS. The CDR3 loop is CDSSYGTAANSPLHF. The CDR3 nucleotides read TGTGACAGCAGCTACGGGACAGCCGCGAATTCACCCCTCCACTTT.

This sequence joins TRBV7-2 and TRBJ1-2; perhaps TRBD1 as D (5 bases). The CDR3 extends over 17 amino acids. Looked up from germline, CDR1 is SGHTA and CDR2 is FQGNSA. V dropped 5 bases and J dropped 0 bases, with 19 bases sitting between them. The CDR3 loop is CASSGASATGANYGYTF. CDR3 sequence (DNA): TGTGCCAGCAGCGGAGCATCGGCCACGGGGGCTAACTATGGCTACACCTTC.

The chain is built from TRBV27 and TRBJ2-7, with D hard to call. V was cut by 4 bases and J by 10 bases, with 11 bases left in between. Germline CDR1 reads MNHEY; CDR2 reads SMNVEV (reference sequence). This CDR3 comprises 11 residues. The CDR3 reads CASSSPTIQYF. CDR3 in DNA: TGTGCCAGCAGTTCCCCGACGATACAGTACTTC.

The genes are TRBV14 and TRBJ1-2; tentative D call: TRBD1 (6 bases). The germline gives CDR1 SGHDN, CDR2 FVKESK. Trimming stripped 3 bases from V and 5 bases from J, with 10 bases between. CDR3 length equals 13 residues. The CDR3 DNA follows: TGTGCCAGCAGCCAGAGCGGACAGTATGGCTACACCTTC. The encoded protein is CASSQSGQYGYTF.

This chain uses TRBV29-1 with TRBJ1-1; D gene ambiguous. Looked up from germline, CDR1 is SQVTM and CDR2 is ANQGSEA. V dropped 4 bases and J dropped 1 base, with 13 bases sitting between them. This CDR3 region has 14 residues. This CDR3 is CSVVAGDWNTEAFF. The CDR3 region has the DNA TGCAGCGTTGTGGCAGGAGATTGGAACACTGAAGCTTTCTTT.

The CDR3 spells CASSGTGFWGSEAFF. CDR3 DNA: TGTGCCAGCAGCGGGACAGGGTTTTGGGGCTCTGAAGCTTTCTTT. The chain combines TRBV27 with TRBJ1-1; 9 nucleotides match TRBD1. Germline loops: CDR1 MNHEY, CDR2 SMNVEV (reference sequence). The V gene end was trimmed by 6 bases and the J gene end by 6 bases; junction bases not matched to a gene: 11. The CDR3 sequence is 15 residues long.

This chain connects TRBV5-6 to TRBJ2-7, with D possibly being TRBD1 or TRBD2 (5 bases each). The V end was cut by 4 bases, the J end by 3 bases, with 14 bases between. CDR1 and CDR2 (germline): SGHDT, YYEEEE. The CDR3 has 14 amino acids. The CDR3 DNA reads TGTGCCAGCAGCCTCCAGGGACCCTACTACGAGCAGTACTTC. Protein: CASSLQGPYYEQYF.

This clonotype was seen only once. The chain uses TRBV24-1 and TRBJ2-3; 9 positions agree with TRBD1. The CDR3 has 16 residues. V dropped 4 bases and J dropped 0; count of bases not matched to a gene: 4. Germline-derived CDR1 and CDR2 are KGHDR and SFDVKD. CDR3 nucleotides: TGTGCCACCAGTGACGCTGGACAGGGGAGCACAGATACGCAGTATTTT. Translation: CATSDAGQGSTDTQYF.

The chain links TRBV6-2 or TRBV6-3 to TRBJ2-1, with TRBD2 matching over 8 bases. This CDR3 is 14 amino acids long. CDR1 and CDR2 (germline): MNHEY, SVGEGT. After removal of 6 bases from V and 4 bases from J, the junction contained 5 bases not matched to a gene. The CDR3 loop reads CASRALAAYNEQFF. The CDR3 DNA follows: TGTGCCAGCAGGGCACTAGCGGCGTACAATGAGCAGTTCTTC.